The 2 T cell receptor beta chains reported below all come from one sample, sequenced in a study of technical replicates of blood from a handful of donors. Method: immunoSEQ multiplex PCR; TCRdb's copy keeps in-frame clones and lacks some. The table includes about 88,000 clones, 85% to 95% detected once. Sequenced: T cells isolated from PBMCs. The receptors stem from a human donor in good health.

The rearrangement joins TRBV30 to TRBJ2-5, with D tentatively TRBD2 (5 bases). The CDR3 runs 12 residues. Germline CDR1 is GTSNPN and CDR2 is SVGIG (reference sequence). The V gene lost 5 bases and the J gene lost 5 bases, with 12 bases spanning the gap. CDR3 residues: CAWDSGGETQYF. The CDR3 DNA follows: TGTGCCTGGGACTCCGGCGGGGAGACCCAGTACTTC. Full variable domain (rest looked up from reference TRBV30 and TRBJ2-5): SQTIHQWPATLVQPVGSPLSLECTVEGTSNPNLYWYRQAAGRGLQLLFYSVGIGQISSEVPQNLSASRPQDRQFILSSKKLLLSDSGFYLCAWDSGGETQYFGPGTRLLVL.

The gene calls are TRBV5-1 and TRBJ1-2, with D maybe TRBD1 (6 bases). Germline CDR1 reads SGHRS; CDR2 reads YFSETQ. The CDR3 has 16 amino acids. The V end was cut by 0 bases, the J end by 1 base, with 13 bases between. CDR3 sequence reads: CASSLAGVNINYGYTF. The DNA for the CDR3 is TGCGCCAGCAGCTTGGCAGGGGTCAATATTAACTATGGCTACACCTTC.